This is a list of T cell receptor beta chains from one sample in a study of yellow fever vaccine responses in identical twins. TCRdb ran MiXCR on the RT-PCR reads and lists one entry per CDR3 protein. The sample lists around 3,500 distinct CDR3 sequences; roughly 90% were seen once. The material sequenced was T cells from blood (PBMCs), unsorted or a sorted subset (not recorded which), taken before or after yellow fever vaccination (not recorded which). These receptors all stem from a woman between 18 and 29 years old who received the yellow fever vaccine. Each CDR3 is given with its conserved first and last residue. Each record gives: J gene, clone size, V gene, CDR3 protein. Clone size, where shown, is once, few, many, or a class for clones that have expanded.

J: TRBJ2-1; size: .; V: TRBV11-1; CDR3: CASSFSGADNEQFF
J: TRBJ2-5; size: .; V: TRBV4-3; CDR3: CASSQEARWWMTQYF
J: TRBJ2-7; size: .; V: TRBV29-1; CDR3: CSVEGTHYEQYF
J: TRBJ1-2; size: once; V: TRBV6-2/TRBV6-3; CDR3: CASSYQTGGYTF
J: TRBJ2-1; size: once; V: TRBV29-1; CDR3: CSVRTDYNEQFF
J: TRBJ2-6; size: .; V: TRBV29-1; CDR3: CSVNSGANVLTF
J: TRBJ2-1; size: .; V: TRBV24-1; CDR3: CATSDINEQFF
J: TRBJ2-1; size: .; V: TRBV18; CDR3: CASSPQDEQFF
J: TRBJ2-7; size: .; V: TRBV20-1; CDR3: CSAKKPRDMGEQYF
J: TRBJ2-3; size: .; V: TRBV6-2/TRBV6-3; CDR3: CASSYSGTELPDTQYF
J: TRBJ2-1; size: .; V: TRBV20-1; CDR3: CSASVAVYNEQFF
J: TRBJ2-1; size: .; V: TRBV11-3; CDR3: CASSGAGSSYNEQFF
J: TRBJ2-1; size: .; V: TRBV18; CDR3: CASSPLYGAPSNEQFF
J: TRBJ2-7; size: once; V: TRBV29-1; CDR3: CSVAGQGETYEQYF
J: TRBJ2-1; size: once; V: TRBV7-6; CDR3: CASSLDRTVENEQFF
J: TRBJ1-1; size: .; V: TRBV19; CDR3: CASSAEGARRLNTEAFF
J: TRBJ2-7; size: .; V: TRBV18; CDR3: CASSPFSDEQYF
J: TRBJ2-3; size: .; V: TRBV5-5; CDR3: CASNAGASTDTQYF
J: TRBJ1-1; size: .; V: TRBV29-1; CDR3: CSAWDRGETEAFF
J: TRBJ2-1; size: .; V: TRBV6-4; CDR3: CASSDGTGKGEQFF
J: TRBJ1-2; size: .; V: TRBV11-1; CDR3: CASSFTSPNYGYTF
J: TRBJ2-1; size: .; V: TRBV13; CDR3: CASSDEGENEQFF